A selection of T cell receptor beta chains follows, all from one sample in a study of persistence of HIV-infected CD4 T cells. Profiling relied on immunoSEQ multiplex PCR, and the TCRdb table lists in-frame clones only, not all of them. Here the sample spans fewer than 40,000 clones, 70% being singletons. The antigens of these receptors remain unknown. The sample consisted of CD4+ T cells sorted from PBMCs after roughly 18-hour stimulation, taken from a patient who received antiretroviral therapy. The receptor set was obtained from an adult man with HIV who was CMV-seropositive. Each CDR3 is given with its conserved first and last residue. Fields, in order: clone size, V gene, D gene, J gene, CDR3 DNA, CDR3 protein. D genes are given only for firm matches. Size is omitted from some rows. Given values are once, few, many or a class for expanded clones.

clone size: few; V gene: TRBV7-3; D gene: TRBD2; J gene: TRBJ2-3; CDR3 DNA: TGTGCCAGCAGCTCGGGACTAGCGGGGGGCCCCGGGGCGACAGATACGCAGTATTTT; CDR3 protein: CASSSGLAGGPGATDTQYF
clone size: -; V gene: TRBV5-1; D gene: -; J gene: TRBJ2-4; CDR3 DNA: TGCGCCAGCAGAGAAGGGACGGACATTCAGTACTTC; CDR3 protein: CASREGTDIQYF
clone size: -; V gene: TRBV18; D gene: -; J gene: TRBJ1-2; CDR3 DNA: TGTGCCAGCTCACCAGGCAGGGAAACGGGCGGCTACACCTTC; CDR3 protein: CASSPGRETGGYTF
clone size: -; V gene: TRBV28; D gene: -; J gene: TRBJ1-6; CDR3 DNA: TGTGCCAGCAGTTTATACACGTTAACAGGTTCACCCCTCCACTTT; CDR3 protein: CASSLYTLTGSPLHF
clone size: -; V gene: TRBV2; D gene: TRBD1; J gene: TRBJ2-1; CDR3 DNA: TGTGCCAGCAGGGCACAGGGGGGTGTGGATGAGCAGTTCTTC; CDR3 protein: CASRAQGGVDEQFF
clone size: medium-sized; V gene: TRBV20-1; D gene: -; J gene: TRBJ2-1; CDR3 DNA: TGCAGTGCTAGAAGATCAGATGAGCAGTTCTTC; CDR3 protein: CSARRSDEQFF
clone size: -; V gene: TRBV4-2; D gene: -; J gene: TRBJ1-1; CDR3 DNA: TGTGCCAGCAGCCAAGGGGGAGAAGGGCAGAGAGCTTTCTTT; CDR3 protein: CASSQGGEGQRAFF
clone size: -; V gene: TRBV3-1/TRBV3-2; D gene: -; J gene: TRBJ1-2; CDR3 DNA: TGTGCCAGCAGCCAAGATTGGGGTAGCAATCGGGGCCTTGGAGGCTACACCTTC; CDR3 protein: CASSQDWGSNRGLGGYTF
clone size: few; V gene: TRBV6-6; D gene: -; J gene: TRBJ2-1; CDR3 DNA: TGTGCCACCAGGACCGGCTCCTACAATGAGCAGTTCTTC; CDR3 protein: CATRTGSYNEQFF
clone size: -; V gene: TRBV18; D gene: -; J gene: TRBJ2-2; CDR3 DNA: TGTGCCAGCTCACCAGGGACTCTCGCGAACACCGGGGAGCTGTTTTTT; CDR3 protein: CASSPGTLANTGELFF
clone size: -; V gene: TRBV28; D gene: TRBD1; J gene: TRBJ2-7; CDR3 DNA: TGTGCCAGCAGTCTACCCGGGACAGGGCGCTACGAGCAGTACTTC; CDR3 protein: CASSLPGTGRYEQYF
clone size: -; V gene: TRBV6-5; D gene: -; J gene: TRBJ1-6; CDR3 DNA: TGTGCCAGCAGTTACTCCGGGGGGCCTGAGTCACCCCTCCACTTT; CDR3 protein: CASSYSGGPESPLHF
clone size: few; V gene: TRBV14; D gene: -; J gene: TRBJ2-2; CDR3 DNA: TGTGCCAGCAGCCCCTTAGCCGGCCACCGGGAGCTGTTTTTT; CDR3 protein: CASSPLAGHRELFF
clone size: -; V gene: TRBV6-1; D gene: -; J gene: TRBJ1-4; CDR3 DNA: TGTGCCAGCAGTGAACAGAGGAGTGCAACTAATGAAAAACTGTTTTTT; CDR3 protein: CASSEQRSATNEKLFF
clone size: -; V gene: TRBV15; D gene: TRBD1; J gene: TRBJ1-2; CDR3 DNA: TGTGCCACCAGCAGAGAGGGACAGGGGGCAAATGGCTACACCTTC; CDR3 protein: CATSREGQGANGYTF
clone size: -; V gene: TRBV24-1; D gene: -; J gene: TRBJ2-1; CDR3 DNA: TGTGCCACCAGTGATCCTTTAGGCCTCAATGAGCAGTTCTTC; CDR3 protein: CATSDPLGLNEQFF
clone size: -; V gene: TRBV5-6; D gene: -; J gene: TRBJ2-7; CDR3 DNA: TGTGCCAGCTATACCTGGACAGCGTCCTACGAGCAGTACTTC; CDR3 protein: CASYTWTASYEQYF
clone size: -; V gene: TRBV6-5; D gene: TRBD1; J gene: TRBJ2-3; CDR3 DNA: TGTGCCAGCAGTAAGAGACAGGGGGGGACAGATACGCAGTATTTT; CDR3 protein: CASSKRQGGTDTQYF
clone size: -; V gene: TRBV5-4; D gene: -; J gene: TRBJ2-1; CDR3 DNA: TGTGCCAGCAGCGTGGAGGTACCCAATGAGCAGTTCTTC; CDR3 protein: CASSVEVPNEQFF
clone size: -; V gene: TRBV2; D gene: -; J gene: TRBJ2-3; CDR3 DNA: TGTGCCAGCACGAAAGGGGCCACAGATACGCAGTATTTT; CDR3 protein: CASTKGATDTQYF
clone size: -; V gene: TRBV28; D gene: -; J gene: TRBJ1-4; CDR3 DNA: TGTGCCAGCAGGCAGGCAACTAATGAAAAACTGTTTTTT; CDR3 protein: CASRQATNEKLFF
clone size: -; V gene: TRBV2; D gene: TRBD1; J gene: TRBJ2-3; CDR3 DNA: TGTGCCAGCAGTCTAGGGACAGGGGGAGATACGCAGTATTTT; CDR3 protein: CASSLGTGGDTQYF